These 14 T cell receptor beta chains were all obtained from the same sample, sequenced in a study of ipilimumab plus nivolumab after autologous stem cell transplantation. The protocol was immunoSEQ multiplex PCR, while the TCRdb copy is restricted to in-frame clones and leaves out a portion. The sample shows tens of thousands of clones, under 85% of them seen only once. The sequencing used PBMCs, collected in a trial of ipilimumab plus nivolumab as post-transplant consolidation. The receptors come from a male donor with diffuse large B-cell lymphoma.

This chain links TRBV7-9 with TRBJ2-7, with 7 bases aligning to TRBD1. Germline V CDR1 and CDR2: SEHNR, FQNEAQ (reference sequence). The CDR3 spans 16 residues. V lost 4 bases to trimming and J lost 1 base; unmatched junction nucleotides: 10. The CDR3 here is CASSYYRGAISYEQYF. CDR3 coding DNA: TGTGCCAGCAGCTACTACAGGGGTGCCATTTCCTACGAGCAGTACTTC. The full variable domain, its missing parts supplied by reference TRBV7-9 and TRBJ2-7, is DTGVSQNPRHKITKRGQNVTFRCDPISEHNRLYWYRQTLGQGPEFLTYFQNEAQLEKSRLLSDRFSAERPKGSFSTLEIQRTEQGDSAMYLCASSYYRGAISYEQYFGPGTRLTVT.

The chain combines TRBV19 with TRBJ1-6; TRBD1 is a possible D gene (5 bases). Trimming shortened V by 5 bases and J by 6 bases, and 20 bases separated the two germline ends. Germline-derived CDR1 and CDR2 are LNHDA and SQIVND (reference sequence). This CDR3 is 17 amino acids long. The CDR3 region has the DNA TGTGCCAGTAGTCCGGACCTTGTGAGACAGCTTAATTCACCCCTCCACTTT. This translates into CASSPDLVRQLNSPLHF.

The chain has TRBV19 and TRBJ1-4; D is unclear. The V end lost 4 bases, the J end lost 6 bases, and 12 bases lay between the germline ends. The CDR3 is 14 amino acids. Germline values: CDR1 LNHDA, CDR2 SQIVND (reference sequence). The CDR3 nucleotides read TGTGCCAGTAGTACTAGGGCTACTTATGAAAAACTGTTTTTT. Translated, it gives CASSTRATYEKLFF.

V usage is TRBV6-5 and J usage is TRBJ2-3; 10 bases match TRBD1. With 6 bases clipped from V and 2 bases from J, the junction kept 5 bases outside the gene matches. CDR1 and CDR2 (germline): MNHEY, SVGAGI. CDR3 length: 15 residues. The chain's CDR3 is CASRRDRGYTDTQYF. Written as DNA, the CDR3 is TGTGCCAGCAGGAGGGACAGGGGTTACACAGATACGCAGTATTTT.

J is TRBJ2-4 and V is TRBV28; the match to TRBD2 covers 8 bases. Trimming cost V 4 bases and J 0 bases; bases outside gene matches: 2. The germline CDR1 and CDR2 sequences are MDHEN and SYDVKM. The CDR3 covers 15 residues. CDR3 region: CASSSGGSAKNIQYF. The CDR3 bases are TGTGCCAGCAGTTCGGGGGGGTCAGCCAAAAACATTCAGTACTTC.

A note on this clone: The limits of the CDR3 on the DNA are not certain, so only TCRdb's listed CDR3 is given. The rearrangement uses TRBV27 and TRBJ2-1. Germline lookup yields CDR1 MNHEY and CDR2 SMNVEV (reference sequence). With termini counted, the CDR3 has 14 amino acids. CDR3 sequence: CASSFRGRYNEQFF.

The V gene is TRBV9, the J gene TRBJ1-1; TRBD1 is a possible D gene (5 bases). The CDR3 spans 14 residues. Germline V gene lookup returns CDR1 SGDLS and CDR2 YYNGEE. V lost 0 bases and J 2 bases, leaving 8 bases between the germline ends. CDR3 sequence: CASSVVQGNTEAFF. For the CDR3, the DNA is TGTGCCAGCAGCGTAGTCCAGGGAAACACTGAAGCTTTCTTT.

The rearrangement links TRBV6-1 to TRBJ2-3; 7 bases map to TRBD2. CDR3 length equals 14 residues. Unmatched junction bases numbered 4, after V lost 7 bases and J lost 0 bases. CDR1 is MNHNS, CDR2 SASEGT, per germline. The CDR3 sequence: CASTPRESTDTQYF. DNA of the CDR3: TGTGCCAGCACCCCGCGGGAGAGCACAGATACGCAGTATTTT.

The rearrangement uses TRBV6-1 and TRBJ1-2, with D unclear. The V end lost 2 bases, the J end lost 11 bases, and 15 bases lay between the germline ends. Germline-derived CDR1 and CDR2 are MNHNS and SASEGT. The CDR3 extends over 13 amino acids. This chain's CDR3 is CASSESHSGRYTF. For the CDR3, the DNA is TGTGCCAGCAGTGAATCGCACTCCGGGAGGTACACCTTC.

This chain connects TRBV12-1 to TRBJ2-3; TRBD2, the table's D call, was not compared with the DNA. TRBV12-1 is a known pseudogene. The CDR3 has 14 amino acids. The DNA of the CDR3 is TGTGCCAGCAGCTTTTTCCCCCCCGCAGATACGCAGTATTTT. It translates to CASSFFPPADTQYF.

The chain recombines TRBV19 with TRBJ1-6; TRBD1 aligns across 8 bases. The CDR3 covers 18 residues. Germline CDR1 and CDR2: LNHDA and SQIVND (reference sequence). V lost 3 bases and J lost 0; bases outside the gene matches: 7. CDR3 residues: CASSIAGTGGSYNSPLHF. CDR3 DNA sequence: TGTGCCAGTAGTATCGCCGGGACAGGCGGCTCCTATAATTCACCCCTCCACTTT. Variable domain in full (rest from reference TRBV19 and TRBJ1-6): DGGITQSPKYLFRKEGQNVTLSCEQNLNHDAMYWYRQDPGQGLRLIYYSQIVNDFQKGDIAEGYSVSREKKESFPLTVTSAQKNPTAFYLCASSIAGTGGSYNSPLHFGNGTRLTVT.

The chain uses TRBV7-2 and TRBJ2-3; D might be TRBD2 (5 bases). CDR3 length: 16 amino acids. The germline V and J ends were trimmed by 2 bases and 1 base, with 13 bases remaining between them. Germline CDR1 and CDR2: SGHTA and FQGNSA. CDR3 nucleotides: TGTGCCAGCAGCTTAAGGTCTAGCAAGGGCACAGATACGCAGTATTTT. Translated: CASSLRSSKGTDTQYF.

J is TRBJ2-5 and V is TRBV5-1; D unresolved. This CDR3 contains 15 residues. Trimming removed 1 base at V and 5 bases at J, with 15 bases between. Germline V lookup: CDR1 SGHRS, CDR2 YFSETQ. The CDR3 spells CASSLRPFVEETQYF. The CDR3, as DNA: TGCGCCAGCAGCTTGAGACCTTTCGTTGAGGAGACCCAGTACTTC.

The genes are TRBV15 and TRBJ1-4, with D possibly being TRBD1 (6 bases). The germline V gene encodes CDR1 LNHNV and CDR2 YYDKDF (reference sequence). The ends were cut back, 0 bases at V and 4 bases at J, with 6 bases in the middle. CDR3 size: 14 residues. The CDR3 nucleotides are TGTGCCACCAGCAGAGACAGGGGTAATGAAAAACTGTTTTTT. As protein: CATSRDRGNEKLFF.